The rows below give T cell receptor beta chains drawn from one sample of a study of shared clonotypes between healthy human individuals. Repertoires were generated with immunoSEQ multiplex PCR, while TCRdb's copy carries only in-frame clones and drops some. The sample yields around 330,000 clones, under 80% seen once. The specimen sequenced was memory CD4+ T cells sorted from blood. These TCRs come from a man between 25 and 39 years old in good health. The conserved cysteine and the conserved F or W are not part of the CDR3 here.

CDR3 length	V gene	CDR3 protein
13	TRBV5-3	ARSLGREGLNEQF
12	TRBV19	ASSIRSGDDTQY
13	TRBV5-1	ASSLAGHNTDTQY
9	TRBV6-1	ASSGRISQY
14	TRBV5-4	ASSLAGGAFQETQY
13	TRBV5-4	ASSADRLATDTQY
11	TRBV27	ASRDSSDNEQF
12	TRBV11-2	ASTRLRQTNEQF
11	TRBV11-2	ASSPVGQGVQY
13	TRBV2	ASSVRQGANYGYT
13	TRBV2	ASSELGYSSYEQY
11	TRBV28	ASILRGGNIQY
19	TRBV12-1	ASRAEQGPRKADLAKNIQY
14	TRBV7-8	ASSSRQGPFTYEQY
13	TRBV19	ASSIDGSAGYGYT
12	TRBV6-1	ASSKRSSGNTIY
12	TRBV4-3	ASSQELAGNGYT
14	TRBV5-4	ASSLASGSTYNEQF
13	TRBV7-2	ASSFPPGQGNTIY
13	TRBV18	ASSPDLAGADTQY
15	TRBV9	ASSVGSGRASSGELF
13	TRBV6-1	ASSEVLGIGGEQF
10	TRBV14	ASSQDRFEQF
14	TRBV30	AWRQFRDRGRETQY
16	TRBV2	ASNAGTGVFGSNQPQH
12	TRBV6-1	ASSDSGRGNTQY
11	TRBV6-5	ASSPLRGTEAF
11	TRBV27	ASSPRTGGLAF
19	TRBV27	ASSRGLWRPQGNRSYNEQF
12	TRBV5-1	ATGQGLPQETQY
11	TRBV30	AWIGGGRTEAF
14	TRBV4-1	ASSQGTSGRTGELF
11	TRBV11-3	ASSWEGGGEQF
12	TRBV28	ASSLSGTIYGYT
11	TRBV5-4	ASSFMGSYGYT
9	TRBV20-1	SARDPAEAF
13	TRBV11-2	ASSLGGGVSETQY
13	TRBV7-8	ASSPLRVGAQPQH
11	TRBV6-1	ASSGGRRENFF
12	TRBV19	ASSTMASTDTQY
13	TRBV21-1	ASSKARGHSYEQY
15	TRBV5-1	ASSFFTSGRVTGELF
12	TRBV29-1	SVDRLKEGYGYT
13	TRBV2	ASSDRGLLYNEQF
19	TRBV19	ASLLPGRCFRVGRFFDTQY
13	TRBV4-1	ASSHLPRADYEQY
15	TRBV5-5	ASSRLPGQGSGNEQF
12	TRBV6-1	ASSQEFQAYEQY
14	TRBV5-4	ASSLAAGGSSETQY
10	TRBV28	ASRSGAKGYT
13	TRBV11-2	ASSSSLALTYEQY
12	TRBV6-5	ASRLAGGGLGQF
12	TRBV7-2	ASSLVGGNQPQH
13	TRBV5-6	ASSFRSGTSYEQY